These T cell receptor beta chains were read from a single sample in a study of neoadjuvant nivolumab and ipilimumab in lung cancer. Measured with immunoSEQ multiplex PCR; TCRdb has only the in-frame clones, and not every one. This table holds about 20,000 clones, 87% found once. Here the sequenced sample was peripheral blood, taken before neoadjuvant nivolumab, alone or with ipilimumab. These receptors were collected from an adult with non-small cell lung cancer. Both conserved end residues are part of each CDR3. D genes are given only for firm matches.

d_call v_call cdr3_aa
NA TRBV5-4 CASSPDRGTDTQYF
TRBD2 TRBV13 CASSPPGLAGGYGELFF
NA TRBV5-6 CASSLYYEQYF
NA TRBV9 CASSVGQSTGELFF
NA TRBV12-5 CASAQTKETQYF
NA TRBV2 CASSSGDFVPTEQFF
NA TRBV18 CASSLGPRDLYEQYF
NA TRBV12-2 CASRLPLAGGSNEQFF
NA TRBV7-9 CASSLWDLSNNEQFF
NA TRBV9 CASSPLTTGELFF
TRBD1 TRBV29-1 CSVTDRGNTEAFF
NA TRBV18 CASSPLRSSYNEQFF
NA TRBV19 CASSIVQGGPYEQYF
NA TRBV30 CAWSLADTQYF
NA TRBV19 CASSIFAGPTDTQYF
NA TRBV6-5 CASSPRRVGKNEQYF
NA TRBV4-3 CASSQGRQPLSYEQYF
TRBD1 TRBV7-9 CASSHWTGYSGELFF
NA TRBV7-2 CASSLFGGTYNEQFF
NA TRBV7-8 CASSLDGTSTDTQYF
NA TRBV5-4 CASSLVSGSGAYEQYF
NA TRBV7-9 CASSLGGTNQPQHF
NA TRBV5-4 CASSLSGAGQPQHF
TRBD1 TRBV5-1 CASSLTGAAHSPYEQYF
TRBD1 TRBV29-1 CSVEKSGTGTEAFF
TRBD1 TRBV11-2 CASSLGTGPTEAFF
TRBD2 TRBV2 CASRASGTPGELFF
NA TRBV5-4 CASSSPQWTRNHYGYTF
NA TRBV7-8 CASSLQGYEQYF
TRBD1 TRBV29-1 CSVPGGQGLTGANVLTF
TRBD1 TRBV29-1 CSVAGQGPNYGYTF
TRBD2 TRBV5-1 CASSLEGRREETQYF
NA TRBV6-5 CASSYRFSYNEQFF
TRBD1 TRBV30 CAWRDPGQASREQYF
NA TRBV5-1 CASSLAGDPGNTIYF
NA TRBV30 CAWSVQGGEQYF
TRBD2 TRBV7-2 CASQLAVAKNIQYF
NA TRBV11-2 CASSMTELPSYEQYF
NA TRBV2 CASSEWAGEETQYF